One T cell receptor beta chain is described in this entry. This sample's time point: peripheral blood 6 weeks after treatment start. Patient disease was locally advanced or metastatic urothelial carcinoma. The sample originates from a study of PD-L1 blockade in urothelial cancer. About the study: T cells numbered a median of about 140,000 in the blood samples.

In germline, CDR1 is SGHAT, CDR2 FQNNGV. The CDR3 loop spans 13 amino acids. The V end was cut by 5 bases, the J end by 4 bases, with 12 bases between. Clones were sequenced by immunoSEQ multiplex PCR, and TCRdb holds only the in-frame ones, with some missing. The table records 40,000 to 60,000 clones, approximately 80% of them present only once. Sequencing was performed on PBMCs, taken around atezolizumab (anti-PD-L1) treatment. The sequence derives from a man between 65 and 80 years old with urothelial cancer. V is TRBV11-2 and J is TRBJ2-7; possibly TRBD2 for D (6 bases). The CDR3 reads CASSQTRTYEQYF. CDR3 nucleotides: TGTGCCAGCAGCCAGACTAGGACTTACGAGCAGTACTTC.